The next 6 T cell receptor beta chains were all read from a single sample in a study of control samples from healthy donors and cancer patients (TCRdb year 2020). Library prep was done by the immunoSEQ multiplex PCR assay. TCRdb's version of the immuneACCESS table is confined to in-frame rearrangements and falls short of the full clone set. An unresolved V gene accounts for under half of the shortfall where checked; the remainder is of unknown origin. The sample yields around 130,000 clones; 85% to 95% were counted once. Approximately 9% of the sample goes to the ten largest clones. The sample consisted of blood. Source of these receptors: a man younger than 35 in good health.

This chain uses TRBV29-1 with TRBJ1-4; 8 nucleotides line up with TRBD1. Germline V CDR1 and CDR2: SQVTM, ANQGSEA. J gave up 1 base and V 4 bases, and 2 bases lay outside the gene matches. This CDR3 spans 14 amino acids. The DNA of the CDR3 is TGCAGCGTTGGAGACAGGGGAACTAATGAAAAACTGTTTTTT. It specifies CSVGDRGTNEKLFF. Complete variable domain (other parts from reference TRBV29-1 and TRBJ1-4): SAVISQKPSRDICQRGTSLTIQCQVDSQVTMMFWYRQQPGQSLTLIATANQGSEATYESGFVIDKFPISRPNLTFSTLTVSNMSPEDSSIYLCSVGDRGTNEKLFFGSGTQLSVL.

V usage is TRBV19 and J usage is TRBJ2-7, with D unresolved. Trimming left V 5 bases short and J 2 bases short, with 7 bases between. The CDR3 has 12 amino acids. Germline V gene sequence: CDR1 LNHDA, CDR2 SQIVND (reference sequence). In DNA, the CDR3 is TGTGCCAGTAGTCGCCGACCCTACGAGCAGTACTTC. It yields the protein CASSRRPYEQYF.

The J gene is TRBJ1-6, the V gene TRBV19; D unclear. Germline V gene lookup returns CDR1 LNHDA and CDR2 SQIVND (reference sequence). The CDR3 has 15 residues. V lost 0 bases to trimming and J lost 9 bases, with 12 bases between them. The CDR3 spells CASSIEVGPGSPLHF. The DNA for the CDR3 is TGTGCCAGTAGTATAGAGGTGGGCCCAGGTTCACCCCTCCACTTT.

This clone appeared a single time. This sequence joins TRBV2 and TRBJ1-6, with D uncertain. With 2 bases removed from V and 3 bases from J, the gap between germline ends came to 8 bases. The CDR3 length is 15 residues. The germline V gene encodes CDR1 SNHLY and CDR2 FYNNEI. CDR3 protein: CASSELDNYNSPLHF. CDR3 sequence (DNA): TGTGCCAGCAGTGAACTCGATAACTATAATTCACCCCTCCACTTT.

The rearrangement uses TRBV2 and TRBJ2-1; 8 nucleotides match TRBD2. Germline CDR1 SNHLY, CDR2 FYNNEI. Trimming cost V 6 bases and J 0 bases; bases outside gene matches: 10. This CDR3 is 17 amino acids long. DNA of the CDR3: TGTGCCAGCAGGGCTCGTAGCGGGGCGATCTCCTACAATGAGCAGTTCTTC. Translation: CASRARSGAISYNEQFF.

CDR3 DNA: TGTGCCTCCTATACACAGGGGGGGCATGCAGATACGCAGTATTTT. This gives the protein CASYTQGGHADTQYF. V usage is TRBV30 and J usage is TRBJ2-3, with D maybe TRBD1 (8 bases). Germline V gene sequence: CDR1 GTSNPN, CDR2 SVGIG (reference sequence). The CDR3 is made up of 15 amino acids. V was pared by 7 bases and J by 4 bases, with 21 bases between.